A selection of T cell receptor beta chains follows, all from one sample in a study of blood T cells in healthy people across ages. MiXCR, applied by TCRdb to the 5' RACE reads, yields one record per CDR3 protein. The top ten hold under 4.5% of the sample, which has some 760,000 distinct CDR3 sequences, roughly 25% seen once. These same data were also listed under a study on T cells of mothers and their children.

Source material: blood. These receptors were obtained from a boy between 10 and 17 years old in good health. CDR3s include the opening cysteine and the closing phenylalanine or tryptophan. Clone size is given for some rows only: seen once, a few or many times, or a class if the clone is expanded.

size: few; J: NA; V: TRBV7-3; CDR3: CASSLGLTDNEQFF
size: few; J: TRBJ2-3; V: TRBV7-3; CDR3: CASSLTALPPDTDTQYF
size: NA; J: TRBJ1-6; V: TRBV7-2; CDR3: CASSLDPGTGRSPLHF
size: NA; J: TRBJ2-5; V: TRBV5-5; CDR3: CASSRGHVLAETQYF
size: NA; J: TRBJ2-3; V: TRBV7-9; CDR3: CASSFVGGVTDTQYF
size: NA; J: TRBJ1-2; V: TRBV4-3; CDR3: CASSQSRGLGGYTF
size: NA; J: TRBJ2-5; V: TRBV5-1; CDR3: CASSGGGRQETQYF
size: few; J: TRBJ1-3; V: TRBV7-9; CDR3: CASSSPTDLGNTIYF
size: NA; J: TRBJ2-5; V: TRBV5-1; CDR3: CASSVGTGGQETQYF
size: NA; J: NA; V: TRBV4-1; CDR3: CASSFRQGAEDEQYF
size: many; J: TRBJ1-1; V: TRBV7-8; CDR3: CASSPDTEAFF
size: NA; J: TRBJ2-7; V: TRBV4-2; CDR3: CASSLEGLAGREQYF
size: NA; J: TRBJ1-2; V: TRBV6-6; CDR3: CASSSRPLKGYGYTF